The rows below give T cell receptor beta chains drawn from one sample of a study of blood T cells in healthy people across ages. TCRdb independently ran MiXCR on the 5' RACE reads; one entry per CDR3 protein. This table has hundreds of thousands of distinct CDR3 sequences, 55% to 75% appearing once. Material: blood. These receptors were obtained from a man between 25 and 39 years old in good health. Each CDR3 is given with its conserved first and last residue. Fields, in order: clone size, J gene, V gene, D gene, CDR3 protein, CDR3 DNA. D genes are given only for firm matches. Part of the rows lack a size; the others show once, few, many or a class for expanded clones.

clone size: once; J gene: TRBJ1-4; V gene: TRBV5-1; D gene: -; CDR3 protein: CASSLGALRSGNEKLFF; CDR3 DNA: TGCGCCAGCAGCTTGGGGGCCCTTAGGTCGGGGAATGAAAAACTGTTTTTT
clone size: few; J gene: TRBJ2-5; V gene: TRBV29-1; D gene: -; CDR3 protein: CSVSRSGSEETQYF; CDR3 DNA: TGCAGCGTCTCTCGGTCGGGCAGCGAAGAGACCCAGTACTTC
clone size: -; J gene: TRBJ2-5; V gene: TRBV4-1; D gene: -; CDR3 protein: CASSQDPTNPWTQYF; CDR3 DNA: TGCGCCAGCAGCCAAGATCCAACAAACCCCTGGACCCAGTACTTC
clone size: few; J gene: TRBJ2-3; V gene: TRBV6-5; D gene: -; CDR3 protein: CASSYYGTDTQYF; CDR3 DNA: TGTGCCAGCAGTTATTACGGCACAGATACGCAGTATTTT
clone size: -; J gene: TRBJ2-7; V gene: TRBV9; D gene: -; CDR3 protein: CASSVAGGADEQYF; CDR3 DNA: TGTGCCAGCAGCGTAGCTGGGGGAGCCGACGAGCAGTACTTC
clone size: few; J gene: TRBJ2-7; V gene: TRBV4-2; D gene: TRBD2; CDR3 protein: CASSAGLGVSYEQYF; CDR3 DNA: TGTGCCAGCAGCGCGGGACTAGGCGTCTCCTACGAGCAGTACTTC
clone size: -; J gene: TRBJ1-2; V gene: TRBV29-1; D gene: -; CDR3 protein: CSVVTNYGYTF; CDR3 DNA: TGCAGCGTTGTCACGAACTATGGCTACACCTTC
clone size: few; J gene: TRBJ2-5; V gene: TRBV5-1; D gene: -; CDR3 protein: CASSFGGAKEETQYF; CDR3 DNA: TGCGCCAGCAGCTTCGGGGGAGCCAAGGAAGAGACCCAGTACTTC
clone size: -; J gene: TRBJ1-5; V gene: TRBV27; D gene: -; CDR3 protein: CASSLPGDTQHF; CDR3 DNA: TGTGCCAGCAGTCTCCCGGGAGATACCCAGCATTTT
clone size: once; J gene: TRBJ2-7; V gene: TRBV7-2; D gene: TRBD2; CDR3 protein: CASSSSVRGTSYEQYF; CDR3 DNA: TGTGCCAGCAGCTCCTCTGTGCGGGGGACCTCCTACGAGCAGTACTTC
clone size: -; J gene: TRBJ2-7; V gene: TRBV20-1; D gene: TRBD2; CDR3 protein: CSAIRRPSTSGSYEQYF; CDR3 DNA: TGCAGTGCTATAAGACGCCCGTCGACTAGCGGCTCCTACGAGCAGTACTTC